The 2 T cell receptor beta chains listed next were all sequenced from one sample in a study of response to subunit inactivated influenza vaccine. TCRdb reanalysed the RT-PCR reads using MiXCR and keeps one entry per CDR3 protein. This repertoire shows about half a million distinct CDR3 sequences, roughly 23% found once; its top ten account for 1.9%. The sample consisted of CD4+ T cells sorted from PBMCs, taken approximately 5 days after vaccination. Receptors were obtained from a man between 50 and 59 years old who received an inactivated influenza vaccine.

V and J are TRBV7-2 and TRBJ1-4, with D possibly TRBD1 on 5 matching bases. Deletions cut 1 base from V and 8 bases from J, with 14 bases between. Germline V lookup: CDR1 SGHTA, CDR2 FQGNSA. The CDR3 has 15 residues. CDR3 bases: TGTGCCAGCAGCTTAGGGGGGACGGTTGGAGAAAAACTGTTTTTT. This translates into CASSLGGTVGEKLFF.

The chain links TRBV5-1 to TRBJ2-1, with 10 bases that match TRBD2. The CDR3 spans 15 residues. Germline CDR1 is SGHRS and CDR2 is YFSETQ. The V and J ends lost 1 base and 9 bases, in that order; junction bases with no gene match: 7. CDR3 DNA sequence: TGCGCCAGCAGCTTGCAGAGCGGGGGGGCCAGTGAGCAGTTCTTC. Translation gives CASSLQSGGASEQFF.